Following are 15 T cell receptor beta chains from one sample sequenced in a study of spatial heterogeneity in lung cancer. Described time point: blood at routine non-recurrence follow-up after resection. TCRdb fed the 5' RACE reads into MiXCR, producing one record per CDR3 protein. The sample lists about 70,000 distinct CDR3 sequences; over 7% were seen once. The sample in question was PBMCs, obtained at follow-up. The receptors were gathered from a female donor with early-stage non-small cell lung cancer.

This clonotype was picked up many times. The chain uses TRBV5-1 and TRBJ2-5; D might be TRBD1 or TRBD2, each matching 5 bases. Germline values: CDR1 SGHRS, CDR2 YFSETQ. V was trimmed by 4 bases and J by 4 bases, leaving 11 bases between them. This CDR3 has 13 residues. The CDR3 here is CASSGGRSETQYF. CDR3 nucleotides: TGCGCCAGCAGCGGGGGACGGTCAGAGACCCAGTACTTC.

This clonotype was counted ten times or more. The genes are TRBV2 and TRBJ2-5; D is perhaps TRBD2 (6 bases). Germline V CDR1 and CDR2: SNHLY, FYNNEI. V lost 7 bases to trimming and J lost 5 bases, with 23 bases between them. The CDR3 runs to 16 residues. CDR3 sequence reads: CASKVLVGGPGETQYF. In DNA form, the CDR3 reads TGTGCCAGCAAAGTGCTGGTAGGAGGGCCGGGGGAGACCCAGTACTTC.

This clonotype has ten or more counts. The chain carries TRBV2 and TRBJ2-7; no firm D call. Germline lookup yields CDR1 SNHLY and CDR2 FYNNEI. CDR3 length: 11 residues. V gave up 4 bases and J gave up 3 bases, with 4 bases separating them. The CDR3 DNA reads TGTGCCAGCAGTGGAATCTACGAGCAGTACTTC. Its translation: CASSGIYEQYF.

This clonotype was seen ten or more times. The chain recombines TRBV20-1 with TRBJ2-3, with D maybe TRBD2 (6 bases). V gave up 5 bases and J gave up 1 base, with 25 bases separating them. Germline CDR1 and CDR2: DFQATT and SNEGSKA (reference sequence). This CDR3 contains 18 residues. The CDR3 here is CSAPSRGRDSKGTDTQYF. The CDR3 DNA reads as TGCAGTGCTCCGTCAAGAGGGCGGGACTCAAAGGGCACAGATACGCAGTATTTT.

The rearrangement links TRBV7-9 to TRBJ2-3; a weak D match, TRBD1 (6 bases). The CDR3 extends over 16 amino acids. The germline gives CDR1 SEHNR, CDR2 FQNEAQ (reference sequence). V gave up 3 bases and J gave up 3 bases, with 16 bases separating them. DNA of the CDR3: TGTGCCAGCAGCTTGCGTGGGCAGGGGAAGACAGATACGCAGTATTTT. Amino acid sequence: CASSLRGQGKTDTQYF.

This clonotype was counted at least ten times. The V and J genes are TRBV12-3 or TRBV12-4 and TRBJ2-3, with a possible D match to TRBD2 (5 bases). Deletions cut 6 bases from V and 1 base from J, with 11 bases between. There are 14 residues in the CDR3. CDR3 loop: CASRSSGGTDTQYF. The CDR3 nucleotides are TGTGCCAGCAGATCCTCCGGGGGCACAGATACGCAGTATTTT.

This clonotype was observed many times. V gene TRBV28 combines with J gene TRBJ1-2, with 7 bases aligning to TRBD1. There are 13 residues in the CDR3. Germline-derived CDR1 and CDR2 are MDHEN and SYDVKM. With V trimmed by 5 bases and J by 8 bases, 8 bases remained unmatched. The CDR3 nucleotides are TGTGCCAGCAGTGTTACGACAGGGTCAGGCTACACCTTC. It yields the protein CASSVTTGSGYTF.

The table lists this clonotype with many counts. The chain carries TRBV15 and TRBJ2-1, with TRBD2 as a possible D gene (6 bases). Per germline, CDR1 LNHNV and CDR2 YYDKDF (reference sequence). The CDR3 is made up of 15 amino acids. Between the trimmed V and J ends, which lost 5 bases and 6 bases, there was a span of 17 bases. CDR3 nucleotide sequence: TGTGCCACCAGCTCGACTAGAAAGGTAACCAATGAGCAGTTCTTC. Amino acid sequence: CATSSTRKVTNEQFF.

This clonotype was recorded many times. The rearrangement joins TRBV19 to TRBJ1-4, with D unclear. The CDR3 length is 14 residues. The V end was cut by 3 bases, the J end by 7 bases, with 12 bases between. The germline gives CDR1 LNHDA, CDR2 SQIVND (reference sequence). The CDR3 DNA sequence: TGTGCCAGTAGTATGGACCCTAGAGGTGAAAAACTGTTTTTT. Protein sequence: CASSMDPRGEKLFF.

This clonotype was seen more than once but under ten times. This chain uses TRBV12-3 or TRBV12-4 with TRBJ1-6; the D is unclear. The germline V and J ends were trimmed by 6 bases and 8 bases, with 5 bases remaining between them. The CDR3 sequence is 11 residues long. The CDR3 DNA sequence: TGTGCCAGCAGGGGGTATTCACCCCTCCACTTT. This codes for CASRGYSPLHF.

This clonotype appeared a single time. With a much larger clone just one base away, this may be a read error. The J gene is TRBJ1-5, the V gene TRBV19, with no clear D. Germline values: CDR1 LNHDA, CDR2 SQIVND (reference sequence). This CDR3 is built from 14 residues. The ends were cut back, 9 bases at V and 4 bases at J, with 16 bases in the middle. The CDR3 protein is CASHYKMGNQPQHF. In DNA form, the CDR3 reads TGTGCCAGCCACTACAAGATGGGGAATCAGCCCCAGCATTTT.

In its sample, this clonotype was seen a few times. The chain has TRBV12-5 and TRBJ2-1, with 10 bases identical to TRBD2. Germline lookup yields CDR1 LGHNT and CDR2 FRNRAP. V lost 3 bases to trimming and J lost 9 bases; unmatched junction nucleotides: 5. The CDR3 contains 14 residues. The CDR3 sequence is CASGLAGGSAEQFF. The DNA for the CDR3 is TGTGCTAGTGGTTTAGCGGGAGGGTCGGCTGAGCAGTTCTTC.

This clonotype was seen more than once but under ten times. The chain links TRBV6-2 or TRBV6-3 to TRBJ2-2; D is unclear. V gave up 4 bases and J gave up 5 bases, with 23 bases separating them. The CDR3 loop spans 18 amino acids. From germline, CDR1 is MNHEY and CDR2 SVGEGT. The DNA for the CDR3 is TGTGCCAGCAGTTTCAGCCAATTCCTCGCACTGGGGACCGGGGAGCTGTTTTTT. Amino acid sequence: CASSFSQFLALGTGELFF.

This clonotype was observed at least ten times. The rearrangement links TRBV5-1 to TRBJ2-7, with D perhaps matching TRBD1 (6 bases). This CDR3 has 14 residues. Looked up from germline, CDR1 is SGHRS and CDR2 is YFSETQ. Trimming took 0 bases from V and 2 from J, leaving 9 bases between them. CDR3 nucleotide sequence: TGCGCCAGCAGCTTGGAAGGACAGACCTACGAGCAGTACTTC. This translates into CASSLEGQTYEQYF.

Many counts were recorded for this clonotype. V gene TRBV7-9 combines with J gene TRBJ1-1; no clear D. The V gene lost 1 base and the J gene lost 10 bases, with 16 bases spanning the gap. CDR1 SEHNR and CDR2 FQNEAQ come from the germline V gene (reference sequence). The CDR3 consists of 14 residues. CDR3 bases: TGTGCCAGCAGCTTAGTTGGTATTGGAGCCGCAGCTTTCTTT. Translating gives CASSLVGIGAAAFF. Using reference TRBV7-9 and TRBJ1-1 for the parts outside the CDR3, the full variable domain is DTGVSQNPRHKITKRGQNVTFRCDPISEHNRLYWYRQTLGQGPEFLTYFQNEAQLEKSRLLSDRFSAERPKGSFSTLEIQRTEQGDSAMYLCASSLVGIGAAAFFGQGTRLTVV.